These 9 T cell receptor beta chains were all obtained from the same sample, sequenced in a study of cytomegalovirus exposure and HLA in healthy donors. 60 Vbeta and 13 Jbeta primers were used in PCR. Using immunoSEQ multiplex PCR, the repertoire was profiled, and TCRdb retains in-frame clones only, with some absent. The sample lists some 99,000 clones, approximately 80% occurring once. The sample was PBMCs. The receptors stem from a woman in her twenties or thirties in good health and CMV-seronegative.

CDR3 sequence (DNA): TGTGCCAGTTCGACAGGGACCGGCGAGCAGTACTTC. Its protein product is CASSTGTGEQYF. The chain links TRBV28 to TRBJ2-5; 7 positions agree with TRBD1. The end of the DNA is better explained by TRBJ2-7, so the J call may be wrong. CDR1 is MDHEN and CDR2 is SYDVKM in the germline V gene. This CDR3 spans 12 amino acids.

V and J are TRBV28 and TRBJ1-3; TRBD1 matches 7 bases. Per the germline V gene, CDR1 is MDHEN and CDR2 is SYDVKM. V dropped 5 bases and J dropped 3; count of bases not matched to a gene: 7. The length of the CDR3 is 15 residues. CDR3 DNA: TGTGCCAGCAGTCCGACAGGGTTTCGTGGAAACACCATATATTTT. This gives the protein CASSPTGFRGNTIYF.

The J gene is TRBJ2-7, the V gene TRBV10-3; 11 nucleotides match TRBD2. Trimming took 3 bases from V and 2 from J; bases not matched to a gene: 3. This CDR3 is 15 amino acids long. CDR1 is ENHRY and CDR2 is SYGVKD in the germline V gene. The DNA for the CDR3 is TGTGCCATCAGTGAACTAGCGGGAGAAGCCTACGAGCAGTACTTC. Its protein is CAISELAGEAYEQYF.

This clone occurred a few times. The V call is TRBV5-5, the J call TRBJ1-1; D is perhaps TRBD1 (6 bases). CDR3 length: 14 amino acids. The germline gives CDR1 SGHKS, CDR2 YYEKEE (reference sequence). Between the trimmed V and J ends, which lost 2 bases and 1 base, there was a span of 9 bases. The CDR3 is CASSLTGQNTEAFF. In DNA form, the CDR3 reads TGTGCCAGCAGCTTAACAGGGCAGAACACTGAAGCTTTCTTT.

This clone turned up a few times. V usage is TRBV4-1 and J usage is TRBJ2-7; TRBD2 agrees at 11 bases. V was pared by 3 bases and J by 2 bases, with 6 bases of the junction left unmatched. Germline loops: CDR1 MGHRA, CDR2 YSYEKL. CDR3 size: 16 residues. The CDR3 protein is CASSHSLAGDPYEQYF. The CDR3, as DNA: TGCGCCAGCAGCCACTCACTAGCGGGAGATCCCTACGAGCAGTACTTC.

CDR3 region: CASSELDSSYNEQFF. The CDR3 nucleotides read TGTGCCAGCAGTGAATTAGATAGCTCCTACAATGAGCAGTTCTTC. This chain uses TRBV2 with TRBJ2-1; D ambiguous. The CDR3 totals 15 residues. The V and J ends lost 2 bases and 0 bases respectively, with 8 bases between them. Germline CDR1 is SNHLY and CDR2 is FYNNEI.

This clone was seen a handful of times. J is TRBJ1-4 and V is TRBV5-1; D possibly corresponds to TRBD1 (5 bases). Germline CDR1 and CDR2: SGHRS and YFSETQ. V dropped 0 bases and J dropped 1 base, with 16 bases sitting between them. The CDR3 runs 18 residues. The CDR3 region is CASSLGGGDQRTNEKLFF. CDR3 nucleotides: TGCGCCAGCAGCTTGGGGGGGGGAGACCAGCGAACTAATGAAAAACTGTTTTTT.

A few counts support this clone. This chain connects TRBV18 to TRBJ2-7; perhaps TRBD1 as D (5 bases). The germline V gene encodes CDR1 KGHSH and CDR2 LQKENI. V lost 3 bases, J lost 0 bases, and 6 bases lay in between. There are 13 residues in the CDR3. CDR3 region: CASSPGASYEQYF. CDR3 in DNA: TGTGCCAGCTCACCTGGGGCCTCCTACGAGCAGTACTTC.

V and J are TRBV25-1 and TRBJ2-3, with 10 nucleotides matching TRBD1. The germline CDR1 and CDR2 sequences are MGHDK and SYGVNS. The junction had 8 bases not matched to a gene; V was cut back by 3 bases and J by 2 bases. CDR3 length equals 17 residues. The CDR3: CASSDDRDRGYTDTQYF. CDR3 DNA sequence: TGTGCCAGCAGTGACGACCGGGACAGGGGTTACACAGATACGCAGTATTTT.